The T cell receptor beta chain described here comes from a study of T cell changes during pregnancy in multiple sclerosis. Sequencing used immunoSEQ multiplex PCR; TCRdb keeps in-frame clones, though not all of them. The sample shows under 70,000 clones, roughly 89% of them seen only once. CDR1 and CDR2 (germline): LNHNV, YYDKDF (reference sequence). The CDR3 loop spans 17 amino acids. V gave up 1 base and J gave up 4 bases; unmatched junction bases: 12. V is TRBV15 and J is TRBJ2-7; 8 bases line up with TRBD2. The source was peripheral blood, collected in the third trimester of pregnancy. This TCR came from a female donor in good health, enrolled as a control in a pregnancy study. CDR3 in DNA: TGTGCCACCAGCAGAGTTCCCGGGACTAGTCGGGCTTACGAGCAGTACTTC. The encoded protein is CATSRVPGTSRAYEQYF. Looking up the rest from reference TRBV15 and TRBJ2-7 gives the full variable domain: DAMVIQNPRYQVTQFGKPVTLSCSQTLNHNVMYWYQQKSSQAPKLLFHYYDKDFNNEADTPDNFQSRRPNTSFCFLDIRSPGLGDTAMYLCATSRVPGTSRAYEQYFGPGTRLTVT.